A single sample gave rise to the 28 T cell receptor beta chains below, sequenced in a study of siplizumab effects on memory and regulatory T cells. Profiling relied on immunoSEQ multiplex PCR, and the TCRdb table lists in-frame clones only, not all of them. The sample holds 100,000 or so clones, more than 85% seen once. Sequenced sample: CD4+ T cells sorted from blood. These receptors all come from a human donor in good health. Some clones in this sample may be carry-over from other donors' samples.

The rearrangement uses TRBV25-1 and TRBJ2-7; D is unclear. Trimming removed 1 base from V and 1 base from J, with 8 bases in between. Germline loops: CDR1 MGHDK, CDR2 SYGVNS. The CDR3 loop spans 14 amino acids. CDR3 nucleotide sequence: TGTGCCAGCAGTGAATCAGACATTTCCTACGAGCAGTACTTC. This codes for CASSESDISYEQYF.

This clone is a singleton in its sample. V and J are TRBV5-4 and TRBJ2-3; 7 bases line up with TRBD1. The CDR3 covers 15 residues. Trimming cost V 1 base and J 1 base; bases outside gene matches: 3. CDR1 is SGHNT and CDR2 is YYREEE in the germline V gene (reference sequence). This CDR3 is CASSLWDRGTDTQYF. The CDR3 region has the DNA TGTGCCAGCAGCTTGTGGGACAGAGGCACAGATACGCAGTATTTT.

The CDR3 sequence is CASSQRDRLYEQYF. As DNA, the CDR3 is TGTGCCAGCAGCCAAAGGGACAGACTATACGAGCAGTACTTC. This sequence joins TRBV4-2 and TRBJ2-7; 7 nucleotides match TRBD1. CDR3 size: 14 residues. Looked up from germline, CDR1 is LGHNA and CDR2 is YNFKEQ. The trim removed 2 bases at V and 4 bases at J, leaving 5 bases unmatched.

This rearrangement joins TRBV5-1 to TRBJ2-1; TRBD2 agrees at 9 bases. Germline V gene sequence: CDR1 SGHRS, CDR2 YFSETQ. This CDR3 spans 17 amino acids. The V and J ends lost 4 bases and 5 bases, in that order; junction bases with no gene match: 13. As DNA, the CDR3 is TGCGCCAGCAGCCTGGTAGCGGGAGATTCGGGGAACAATGAGCAGTTCTTC. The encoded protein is CASSLVAGDSGNNEQFF.

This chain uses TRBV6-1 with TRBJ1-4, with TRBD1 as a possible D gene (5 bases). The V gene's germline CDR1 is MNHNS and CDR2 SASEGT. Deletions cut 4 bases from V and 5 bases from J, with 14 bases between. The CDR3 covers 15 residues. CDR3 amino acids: CASSGAGTANEKLFF. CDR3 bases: TGTGCCAGCAGTGGAGCCGGGACGGCAAATGAAAAACTGTTTTTT.

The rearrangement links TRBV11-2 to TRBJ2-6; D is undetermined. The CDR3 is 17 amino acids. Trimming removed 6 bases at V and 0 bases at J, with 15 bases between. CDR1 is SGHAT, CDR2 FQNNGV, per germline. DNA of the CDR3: TGTGCCAGCAGAAGCCCTGGTTCCAACTCTGGGGCCAACGTCCTGACTTTC. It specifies CASRSPGSNSGANVLTF.

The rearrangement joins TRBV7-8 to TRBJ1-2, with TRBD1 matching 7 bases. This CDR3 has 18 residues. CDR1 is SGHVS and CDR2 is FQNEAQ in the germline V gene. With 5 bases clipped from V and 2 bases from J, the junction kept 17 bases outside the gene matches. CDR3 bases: TGTGCCAGCAGCCCGCGTGTGCGGAAAGACAGGGACAACTATGGCTACACCTTC. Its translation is CASSPRVRKDRDNYGYTF.

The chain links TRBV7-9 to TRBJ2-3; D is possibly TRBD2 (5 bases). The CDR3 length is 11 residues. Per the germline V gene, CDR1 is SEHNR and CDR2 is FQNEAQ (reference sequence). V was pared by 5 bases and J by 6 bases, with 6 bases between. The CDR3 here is CASSRGDTQYF. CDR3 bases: TGTGCCAGCAGCCGAGGGGATACGCAGTATTTT.

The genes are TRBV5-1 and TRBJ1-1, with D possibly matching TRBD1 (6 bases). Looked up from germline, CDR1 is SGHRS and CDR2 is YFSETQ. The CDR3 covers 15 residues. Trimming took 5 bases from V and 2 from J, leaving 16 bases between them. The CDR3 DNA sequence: TGCGCCAGCAGTCGGGACGGCGGGGGCAACACTGAAGCTTTCTTT. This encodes CASSRDGGGNTEAFF.

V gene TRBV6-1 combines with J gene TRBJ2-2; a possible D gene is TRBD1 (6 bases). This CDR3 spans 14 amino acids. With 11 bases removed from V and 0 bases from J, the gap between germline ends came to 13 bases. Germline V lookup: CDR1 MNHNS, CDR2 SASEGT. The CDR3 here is CAGTSFANTGELFF. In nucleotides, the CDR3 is TGTGCCGGGACATCGTTCGCGAACACCGGGGAGCTGTTTTTT.

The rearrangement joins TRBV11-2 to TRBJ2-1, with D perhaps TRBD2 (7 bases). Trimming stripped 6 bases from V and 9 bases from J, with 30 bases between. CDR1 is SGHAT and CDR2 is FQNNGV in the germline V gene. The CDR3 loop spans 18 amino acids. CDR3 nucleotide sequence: TGTGCCAGCAGAATCGGGACAAGAGTGGCGGGAGTTTTGGGTGAGCAGTTCTTC. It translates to CASRIGTRVAGVLGEQFF.

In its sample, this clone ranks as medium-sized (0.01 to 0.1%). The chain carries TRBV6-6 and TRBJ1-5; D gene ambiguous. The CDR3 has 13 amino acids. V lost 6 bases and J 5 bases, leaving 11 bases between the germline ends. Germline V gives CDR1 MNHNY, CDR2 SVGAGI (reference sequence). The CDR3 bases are TGTGCCAGCAGCCCCAGCGGCGATCAGCCCCAGCATTTT. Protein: CASSPSGDQPQHF.

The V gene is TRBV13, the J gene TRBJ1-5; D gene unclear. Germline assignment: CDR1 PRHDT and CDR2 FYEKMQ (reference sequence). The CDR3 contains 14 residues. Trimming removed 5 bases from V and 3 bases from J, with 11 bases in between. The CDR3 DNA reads TGTGCCAGCAGCCTCACCGGGGACAATCAGCCCCAGCATTTT. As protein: CASSLTGDNQPQHF.

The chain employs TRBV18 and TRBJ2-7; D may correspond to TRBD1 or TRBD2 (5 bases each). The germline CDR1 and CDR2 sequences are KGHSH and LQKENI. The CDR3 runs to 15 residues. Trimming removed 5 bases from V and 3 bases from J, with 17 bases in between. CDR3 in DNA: TGTGCCAGCTCAAGCCCCGGGACCTCACTCTACGAGCAGTACTTC. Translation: CASSSPGTSLYEQYF.

CDR3 protein: CAISGAQSNYGYTF. CDR3 in DNA: TGTGCCATCAGTGGGGCACAATCTAACTATGGCTACACCTTC. The rearrangement joins TRBV10-3 to TRBJ1-2; D gene uncertain. V lost 4 bases and J lost 0, with 9 bases in between. The CDR3 consists of 14 residues. The germline gives CDR1 ENHRY, CDR2 SYGVKD.

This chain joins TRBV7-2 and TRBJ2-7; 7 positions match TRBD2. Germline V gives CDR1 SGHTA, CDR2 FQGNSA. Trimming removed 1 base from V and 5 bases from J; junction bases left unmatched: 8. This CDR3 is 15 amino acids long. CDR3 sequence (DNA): TGTGCCAGCAGCTTAGATGGCGGGAGATGGAACGAGCAGTACTTC. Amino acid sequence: CASSLDGGRWNEQYF.

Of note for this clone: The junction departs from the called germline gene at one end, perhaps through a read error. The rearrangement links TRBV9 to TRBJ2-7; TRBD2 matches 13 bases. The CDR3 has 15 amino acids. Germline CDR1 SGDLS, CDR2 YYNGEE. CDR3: CASSPTGTSGAFPIF. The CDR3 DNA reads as TGTGCCAGCAGCCCAACCGGGACTAGCGGGGCCTTCCCGATCTTC.

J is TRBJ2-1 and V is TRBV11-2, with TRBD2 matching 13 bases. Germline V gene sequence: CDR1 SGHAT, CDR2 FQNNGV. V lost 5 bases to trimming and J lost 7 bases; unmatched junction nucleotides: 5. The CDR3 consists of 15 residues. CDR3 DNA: TGTGCCAGCAGCAAACTAGCGGGAGGGCCGAATGAGCAGTTCTTC. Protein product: CASSKLAGGPNEQFF.

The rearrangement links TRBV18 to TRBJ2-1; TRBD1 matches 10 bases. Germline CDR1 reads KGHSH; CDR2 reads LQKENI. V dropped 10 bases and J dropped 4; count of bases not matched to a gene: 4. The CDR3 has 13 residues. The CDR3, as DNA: TGTGCCACCGGGACAGGGGTATACAATGAGCAGTTCTTC. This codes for CATGTGVYNEQFF.

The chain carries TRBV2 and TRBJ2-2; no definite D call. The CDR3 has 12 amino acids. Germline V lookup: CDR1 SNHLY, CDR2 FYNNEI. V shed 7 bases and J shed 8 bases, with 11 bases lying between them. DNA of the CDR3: TGTGCCAGCACCCACAGAGAAGGGGAGCTGTTTTTT. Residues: CASTHREGELFF.

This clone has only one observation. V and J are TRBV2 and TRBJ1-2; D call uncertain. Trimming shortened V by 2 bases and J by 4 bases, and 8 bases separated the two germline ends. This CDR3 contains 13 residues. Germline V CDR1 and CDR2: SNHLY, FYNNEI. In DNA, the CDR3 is TGTGCCAGCAGTGAACCCCAGGTCTATGGCTACACCTTC. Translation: CASSEPQVYGYTF.

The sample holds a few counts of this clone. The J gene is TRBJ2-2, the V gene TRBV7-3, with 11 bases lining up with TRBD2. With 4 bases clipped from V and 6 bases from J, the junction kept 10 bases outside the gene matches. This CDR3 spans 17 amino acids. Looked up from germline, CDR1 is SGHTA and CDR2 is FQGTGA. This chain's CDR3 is CASSSSGTSGLAGELFF. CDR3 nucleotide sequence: TGTGCCAGCAGCTCGTCCGGGACTAGCGGCCTCGCCGGGGAGCTGTTTTTT.

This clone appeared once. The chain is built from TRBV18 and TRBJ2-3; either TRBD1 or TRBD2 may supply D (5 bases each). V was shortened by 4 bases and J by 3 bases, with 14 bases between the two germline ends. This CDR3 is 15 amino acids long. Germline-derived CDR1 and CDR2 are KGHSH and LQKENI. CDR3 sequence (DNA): TGTGCCAGCTCACTTGGGACCGCGGGTACAGATACGCAGTATTTT. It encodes CASSLGTAGTDTQYF.

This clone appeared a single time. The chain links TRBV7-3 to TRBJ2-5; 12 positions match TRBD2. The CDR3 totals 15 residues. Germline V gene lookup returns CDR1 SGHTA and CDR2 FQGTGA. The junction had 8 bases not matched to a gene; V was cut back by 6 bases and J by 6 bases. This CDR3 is CASRHGLAGWKTQYF. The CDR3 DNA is TGTGCCAGCAGACACGGACTAGCGGGATGGAAGACCCAGTACTTC. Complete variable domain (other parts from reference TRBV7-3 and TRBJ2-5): GAGVSQTPSNKVTEKGKYVELRCDPISGHTALYWYRQSLGQGPEFLIYFQGTGAADDSGLPNDRFFAVRPEGSVSTLKIQRTERGDSAVYLCASRHGLAGWKTQYFGPGTRLLVL.

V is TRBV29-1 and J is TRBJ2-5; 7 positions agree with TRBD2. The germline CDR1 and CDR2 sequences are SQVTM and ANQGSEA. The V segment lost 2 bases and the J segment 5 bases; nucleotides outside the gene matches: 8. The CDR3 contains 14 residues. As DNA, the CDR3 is TGCAGCGTTGAACCCCAGGGAGGGGCCGAGACCCAGTACTTC. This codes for CSVEPQGGAETQYF.

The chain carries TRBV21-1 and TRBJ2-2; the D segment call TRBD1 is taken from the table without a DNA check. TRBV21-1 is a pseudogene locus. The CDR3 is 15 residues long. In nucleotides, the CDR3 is TGTGCCAGCAGCAAACGGGACAGGGTGGACGGGGAGCTGTTTTTT. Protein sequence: CASSKRDRVDGELFF.

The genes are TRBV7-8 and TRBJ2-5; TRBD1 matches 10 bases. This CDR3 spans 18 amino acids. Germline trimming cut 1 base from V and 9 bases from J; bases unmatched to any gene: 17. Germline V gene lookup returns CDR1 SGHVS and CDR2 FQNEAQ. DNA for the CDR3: TGTGCCAGCAGCTTAGTGTCCCTTTCGGACAGGGGGGCTAAACCCCAGTACTTC. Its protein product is CASSLVSLSDRGAKPQYF.

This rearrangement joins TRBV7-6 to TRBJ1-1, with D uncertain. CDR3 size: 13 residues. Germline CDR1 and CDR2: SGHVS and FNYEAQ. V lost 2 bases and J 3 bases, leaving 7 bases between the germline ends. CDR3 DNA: TGTGCCAGCAGCTTAAAGGGTGACACTGAAGCTTTCTTT. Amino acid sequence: CASSLKGDTEAFF.